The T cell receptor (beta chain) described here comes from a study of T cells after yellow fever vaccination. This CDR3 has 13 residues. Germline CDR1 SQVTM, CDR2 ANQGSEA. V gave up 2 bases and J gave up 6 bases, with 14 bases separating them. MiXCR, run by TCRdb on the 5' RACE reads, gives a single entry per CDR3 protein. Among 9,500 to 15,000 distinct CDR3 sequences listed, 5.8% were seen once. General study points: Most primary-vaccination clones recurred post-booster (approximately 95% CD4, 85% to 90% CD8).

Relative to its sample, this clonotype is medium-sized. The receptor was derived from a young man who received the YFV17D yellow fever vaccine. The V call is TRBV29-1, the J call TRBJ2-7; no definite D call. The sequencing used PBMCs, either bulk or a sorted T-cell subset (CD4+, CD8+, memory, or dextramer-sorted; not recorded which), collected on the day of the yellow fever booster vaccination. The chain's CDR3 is CSVEPGWGPEQYF. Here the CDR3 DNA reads TGCAGCGTTGAACCTGGGTGGGGTCCCGAGCAGTACTTC.